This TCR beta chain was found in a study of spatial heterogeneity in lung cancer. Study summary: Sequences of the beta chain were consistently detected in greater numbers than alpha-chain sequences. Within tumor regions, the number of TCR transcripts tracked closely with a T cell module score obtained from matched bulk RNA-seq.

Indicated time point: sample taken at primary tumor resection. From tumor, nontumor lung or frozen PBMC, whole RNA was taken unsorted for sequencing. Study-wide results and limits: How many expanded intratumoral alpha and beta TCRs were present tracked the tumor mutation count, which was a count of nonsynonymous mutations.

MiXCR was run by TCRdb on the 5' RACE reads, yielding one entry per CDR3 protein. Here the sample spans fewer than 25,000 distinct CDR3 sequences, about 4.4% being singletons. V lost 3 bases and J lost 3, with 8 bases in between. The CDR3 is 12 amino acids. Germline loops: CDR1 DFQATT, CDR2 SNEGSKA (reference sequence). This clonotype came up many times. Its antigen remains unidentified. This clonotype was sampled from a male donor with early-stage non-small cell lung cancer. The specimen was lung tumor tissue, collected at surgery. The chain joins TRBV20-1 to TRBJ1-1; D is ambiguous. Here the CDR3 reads CSARAEYTEAFF. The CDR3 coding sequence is TGCAGTGCTAGGGCGGAATACACTGAAGCTTTCTTT.